This entry lists 14 T cell receptor beta chains sequenced from one sample in a study of blood T cell repertoires in COVID-19. Produced via immunoSEQ multiplex PCR; TCRdb's table is partial and in-frame only. The data contain under 300,000 clones, around 90% of them singletons. Source material: PBMCs or T cells enriched from blood (not recorded which). Receptor source: an older woman in a cohort exposed to, infected with or recovered from COVID-19 (not recorded which).

In this sample, this clone turned up a few times. The chain has TRBV28 and TRBJ2-7, with D unclear. This CDR3 has 13 residues. Germline V gene sequence: CDR1 MDHEN, CDR2 SYDVKM. The V end was cut by 7 bases, the J end by 0 bases, with 10 bases between. The CDR3 sequence is CASNFGGSYEQYF. The CDR3 DNA reads TGTGCCAGCAACTTCGGCGGCTCCTACGAGCAGTACTTC. The full variable domain, with the rest looked up from reference TRBV28 and TRBJ2-7, is DVKVTQSSRYLVKRTGEKVFLECVQDMDHENMFWYRQDPGLGLRLIYFSYDVKMKEKGDIPEGYSVSREKKERFSLILESASTNQTSMYLCASNFGGSYEQYFGPGTRLTVT.

J is TRBJ2-3 and V is TRBV2; D might be TRBD1 (6 bases). V dropped 1 base and J dropped 3 bases, with 8 bases sitting between them. Germline CDR1 is SNHLY and CDR2 is FYNNEI. The CDR3 covers 14 residues. DNA for the CDR3: TGTGCCAGCAGTGAAGGTGACAGGACAGATACGCAGTATTTT. Translating gives CASSEGDRTDTQYF.

In this sample, this clone turned up once. This sequence joins TRBV28 and TRBJ1-5; D call uncertain. CDR3 length equals 16 residues. V was shortened by 3 bases and J by 3 bases, with 15 bases between the two germline ends. The V gene's germline CDR1 is MDHEN and CDR2 SYDVKM. The CDR3 nucleotides are TGTGCCAGCAGTTTTCAGGCCCCGAGTAACAATCAGCCCCAGCATTTT. This codes for CASSFQAPSNNQPQHF.

The V gene is TRBV24-1, the J gene TRBJ2-1, with 11 positions matching TRBD2. The ends lost 1 base at V and 9 bases at J; junction bases unmatched: 7. Germline V gene lookup returns CDR1 KGHDR and CDR2 SFDVKD. The CDR3 length is 16 residues. The CDR3 nucleotides read TGTGCCACCAGTGATTTTAGCCTAGCGGGAGGACCTGAGCAGTTCTTC. It is translated as CATSDFSLAGGPEQFF.

CDR3 protein: CAISEELAGGEQYF. The DNA for the CDR3 is TGTGCCATCAGTGAGGAGCTAGCGGGAGGCGAGCAGTACTTC. This chain connects TRBV10-3 to TRBJ2-7; 11 positions match TRBD2. The CDR3 runs 14 residues. V shed 2 bases, J shed 6 bases, and the junction held 3 bases outside the gene matches. Germline lookup yields CDR1 ENHRY and CDR2 SYGVKD.

The chain uses TRBV2 and TRBJ2-3, with 9 positions matching TRBD1. The V gene's germline CDR1 is SNHLY and CDR2 FYNNEI. J lost 4 bases, V lost 2 bases, and 4 bases had no gene match. This CDR3 contains 15 residues. CDR3 in amino acids: CASSELQGAADTQYF. DNA of the CDR3: TGTGCCAGCAGTGAACTACAGGGGGCTGCAGATACGCAGTATTTT.

V is TRBV9 and J is TRBJ1-6, with D possibly TRBD1 on 5 matching bases. V gave up 0 bases and J gave up 5 bases, with 6 bases separating them. In germline, CDR1 is SGDLS, CDR2 YYNGEE. The CDR3 runs to 14 residues. CDR3 amino acids: CASSVGGDNSPLHF. The CDR3 bases are TGTGCCAGCAGCGTAGGGGGGGATAATTCACCCCTCCACTTT.

Only a few counts were recorded for this clone. The rearrangement uses TRBV19 and TRBJ1-4; no clear D gene. The germline V gene has CDR1 LNHDA and CDR2 SQIVND (reference sequence). The CDR3 has 16 residues. Trimming cost V 3 bases and J 0 bases, with 11 bases left between them. The CDR3: CASSIFPGATNEKLFF. The CDR3 coding sequence is TGTGCCAGTAGTATCTTTCCTGGAGCAACTAATGAAAAACTGTTTTTT.

Note on this clone: The junction departs from germline at one end; a sequencing error may be responsible. V is TRBV6-5 and J is TRBJ2-7; no clear D. The CDR3 has 12 residues. CDR1 and CDR2 from the germline V gene are MNHEY and SVGAGI. The CDR3 DNA sequence: TGTGCCAGCAACACCAATTCCCAGTATCTGGTCTTC. This sequence encodes CASNTNSQYLVF.

The chain joins TRBV3-1 (or the pseudogene TRBV3-2) to TRBJ2-3, with D tentatively TRBD2 (5 bases). The V end was cut by 1 base, the J end by 2 bases, with 10 bases between. Per germline, CDR1 LGHDT and CDR2 YNNKEL (reference sequence). This CDR3 spans 15 amino acids. The CDR3 DNA follows: TGTGCCAGCAGCCAAGCGGGGAAATTCACAGATACGCAGTATTTT. The encoded protein is CASSQAGKFTDTQYF.

The chain uses TRBV6-6 and TRBJ2-7; 10 bases are shared with TRBD1. Per germline, CDR1 MNHNY and CDR2 SVGAGI (reference sequence). Trimming took 8 bases from V and 7 from J; bases not matched to a gene: 11. The CDR3 covers 14 residues. The CDR3 bases are TGTGCCAGCGGCGGGGACAGGGGAAAAGGGGAGCAGTACTTC. It specifies CASGGDRGKGEQYF.

The CDR3 DNA follows: TGTGCCACCAGCAGAGGACCGGGGGAGACCCAGTACTTC. Translated, it gives CATSRGPGETQYF. The rearrangement uses TRBV15 and TRBJ2-5; D is possibly TRBD2 (5 bases). Looked up from germline, CDR1 is LNHNV and CDR2 is YYDKDF (reference sequence). Trimming took off 1 base at V and 5 bases at J, with 8 bases between the two ends. The CDR3 is 13 amino acids.

The chain carries TRBV2 and TRBJ2-1, with 7 bases lining up with TRBD1. This CDR3 spans 16 amino acids. V gave up 3 bases and J gave up 8 bases; unmatched junction bases: 13. Germline V gene sequence: CDR1 SNHLY, CDR2 FYNNEI. CDR3 nucleotides: TGTGCCAGCAGTGAGGGAGTGGGGACAGCCCTGGATGAGCAGTTCTTC. Encoded protein: CASSEGVGTALDEQFF.

The gene calls are TRBV7-2 and TRBJ2-5, with 11 bases lining up with TRBD2. Per the germline V gene, CDR1 is SGHTA and CDR2 is FQGNSA. This CDR3 spans 16 amino acids. V lost 3 bases to trimming and J lost 5 bases; unmatched junction nucleotides: 8. CDR3 bases: TGTGCCAGCAGCTTCGGTAGCGGGAGGGCCTACGAGACCCAGTACTTC. As protein: CASSFGSGRAYETQYF.